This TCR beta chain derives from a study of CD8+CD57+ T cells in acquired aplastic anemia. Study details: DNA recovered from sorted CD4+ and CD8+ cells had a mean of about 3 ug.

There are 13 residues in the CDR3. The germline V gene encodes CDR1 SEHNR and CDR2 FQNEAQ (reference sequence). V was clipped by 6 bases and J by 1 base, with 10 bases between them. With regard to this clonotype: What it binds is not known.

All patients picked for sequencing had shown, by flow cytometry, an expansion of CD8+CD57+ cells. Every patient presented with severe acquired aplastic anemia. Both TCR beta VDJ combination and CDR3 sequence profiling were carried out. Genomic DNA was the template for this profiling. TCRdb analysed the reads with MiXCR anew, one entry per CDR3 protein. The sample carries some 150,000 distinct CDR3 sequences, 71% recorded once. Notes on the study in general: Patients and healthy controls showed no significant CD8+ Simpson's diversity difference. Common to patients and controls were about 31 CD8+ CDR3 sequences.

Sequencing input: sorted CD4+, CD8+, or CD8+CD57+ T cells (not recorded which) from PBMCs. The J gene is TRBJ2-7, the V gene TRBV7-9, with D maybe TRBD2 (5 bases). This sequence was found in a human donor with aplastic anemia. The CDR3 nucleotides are TGTGCCAGCAGTAGCTCGGGGTCCTACGAGCAGTACTTC. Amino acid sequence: CASSSSGSYEQYF.